This record looks at one TCR beta chain sequence and its context. Relative to its sample, this clonotype is medium-sized (0.01 to 0.1%). Its antigen target is currently unknown. No much larger clone is present one base from it, and per-base qualities are unavailable. Looking up the germline V gene yields CDR1 MGHRA and CDR2 YSYEKL. The CDR3 sequence holds 15 residues, the cysteine and phenylalanine included. Only the CDR3 DNA stays, 45 bases, in frame from base 1. V loses 3 bases at its end and J loses 1 base; junction bases beyond the gene matches: 2. The data derive from a study of T cells generated in artificial thymic organoids (dated by TCRdb to 2017 to 2019). Background for the entire study: The TCR alpha and beta CDR3 repertoires of CD8 single positive T cells derived from in vitro artificial thymic organoids were compared with those of thymic and peripheral blood naive CD8 T cells. The displayed repertoire sequencing data were described as being representative of three independent experiments.

To build artificial thymic organoids, human HSPCs were aggregated with MS5 murine stromal cells transduced with human DLL1, and the aggregates were cultured at an air-liquid interface. Organoids were seeded with FACS-purified CD34+CD3- hematopoietic stem and progenitor cells depleted of residual T cells. The culture medium for the organoids was serum-free RB27, which consists of RPMI 1640 supplemented with B27, FLT3L, IL-7 and ascorbic acid. Organoid and thymic CD3+TCRalphabeta+CD8 single positive T cells were FACS sorted before RNA extraction. For each sample, the RNeasy Micro kit was used to purify total RNA from roughly 40,000 to 200,000 sorted cells, and RNA quality was checked on an Agilent RNA 6000 Nano chip. TCRalpha and TCRbeta libraries were amplified separately by semi-nested PCR with Advantage 2 and reverse primers in the TRAC or TRBC constant regions. First-strand cDNA synthesis used between roughly 3 and 550 ng of total RNA. The TCR cDNA libraries were generated by 5'-RACE using the SMARTer PCR cDNA Synthesis kit, with a poly-dT primer driving first-strand synthesis. Sample-specific 5-nucleotide barcodes were carried by the semi-nested constant-region reverse primers, and the resulting products were cleaned using the Zymo DNA Clean and Concentrator-5 kit. As many as ten barcoded samples were combined into a pool, ligated to Illumina adaptors, and sequenced on an Illumina MiSeq as 2 x 150 bp paired-end reads. On the study's bioinformatics: Demultiplexed reads were aligned using BLAT against a custom library containing all human TRAV, TRAJ, TRBV, TRBD and TRBJ combinations from IMGT. The best BLAT hits were picked using pslCDnaFilter (-maxAligns=1, -ignoreIntrons), and custom Perl scripts were used to calculate clonotype frequencies. TCRdb trimmed public reads at Q25 via fastp, called clones via MiXCR and kept in-frame beta chains. Entries are consolidated by CDR3 protein sequence, retaining the most common genes and DNA. The V and J calls follow TCRdb's processing rather than the paper's. The sample table lists roughly 5,100 distinct CDR3 sequences, 25% to 30% of them with a count of one. The ten largest account for 2.5% to 3.5% of the sample.

Overall study outcomes, separate from this receptor: Organoid-derived CD8 single positive T cells showed physiological TCR clonotype diversity comparable to thymic and blood naive CD8 T cells. No skewed Valpha or Vbeta usage appeared in organoid-derived T cells, arguing against dominance of unconventional lineages or clonal expansions.

Sequenced: naive CD8+ T cells grown in artificial thymic organoids from cord blood stem and progenitor cells. In light of the paper, this sample's cell subset or site label describes: CD3+TCRalphabeta+CD8SP T cells; for blood, CD45RO-CCR7+ naive CD8+ T cells. The chain was built from TRBV4-1 and TRBJ1-5, with TRBD1 identical over 8 junction bases. The receptor's source is a human donor who gave cord blood stem cells for thymic organoid culture, a cardiac surgery patient who gave postnatal thymus, or a blood donor (not recorded which). The nucleotide sequence reads TGCGCCAGCAGCCAGGGACAGGTCAGCAATCAGCCCCAGCATTTT. Translated, this is CASSQGQVSNQPQHF.